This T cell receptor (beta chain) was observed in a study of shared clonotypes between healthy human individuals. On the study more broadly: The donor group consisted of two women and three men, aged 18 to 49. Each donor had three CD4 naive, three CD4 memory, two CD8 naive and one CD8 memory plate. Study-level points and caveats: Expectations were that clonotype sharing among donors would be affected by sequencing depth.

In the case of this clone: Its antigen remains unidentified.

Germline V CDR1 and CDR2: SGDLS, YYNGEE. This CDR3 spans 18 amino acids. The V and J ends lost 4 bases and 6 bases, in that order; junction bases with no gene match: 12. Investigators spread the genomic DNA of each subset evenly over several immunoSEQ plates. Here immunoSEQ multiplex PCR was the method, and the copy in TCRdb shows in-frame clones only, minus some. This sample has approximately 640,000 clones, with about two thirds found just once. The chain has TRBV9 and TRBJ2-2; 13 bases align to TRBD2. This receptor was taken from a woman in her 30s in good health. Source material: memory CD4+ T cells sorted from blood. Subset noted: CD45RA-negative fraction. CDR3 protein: CASSRSTSGRARAGELFF. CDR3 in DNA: TGTGCCAGCAGCAGATCAACTAGCGGGAGGGCCCGGGCCGGGGAGCTGTTTTTT.